The clone carrying this T cell receptor beta chain occurred once. The source of the sample is a study of OX40 agonist ivuxolimab in advanced cancers. Only in-frame clones appear in the TCRdb table, and some are missing; sequencing was by immunoSEQ multiplex PCR. Here the sample spans 150,000 to 190,000 clones, 85% to 95% being singletons. Trimming stripped 0 bases from V and 3 bases from J, with 13 bases between. CDR3 length: 15 amino acids. Germline CDR1 reads SGHTS; CDR2 reads YDEGEE. This TCR came from an adult with an advanced solid tumor such as melanoma, head and neck, liver or kidney cancer. V and J are TRBV5-8 and TRBJ2-7; D may be TRBD1 (5 bases). The sample was CD4+ or CD8+ T cells sorted from blood, taken in a trial of the OX40 agonist ivuxolimab. The CDR3 spells CASSLAGWADYEQYF. The CDR3 nucleotides are TGTGCCAGCAGCTTGGCAGGGTGGGCGGACTACGAGCAGTACTTC. The variable domain in full, with the rest retrieved from reference TRBV5-8 and TRBJ2-7, is EAGVTQSPTHLIKTRGQQATLRCSPISGHTSVYWYQQALGLGLQFLLWYDEGEERNRGNFPPRFSGRQFPNYSSELNVNALELEDSALYLCASSLAGWADYEQYFGPGTRLTVT.